This T cell receptor beta chain was profiled in a study of T cells in localized non-small cell lung cancer. Sequencing was performed with immunoSEQ multiplex PCR; in TCRdb, only in-frame clones are kept and a portion is missing. The table lists some 1,900 clones, approximately 24% of them singletons. The receptor's source is a woman between 40 and 69 years old with stage I lung adenocarcinoma. Specimen: normal lung tissue next to the tumor, collected before any cancer treatment.

The CDR3 DNA reads TGTGCCGCGGGACTAGCGGGAGGAGAGACCCAGTACTTC. It encodes CAAGLAGGETQYF. V usage is TRBV19 and J usage is TRBJ2-5, with 15 bases that match TRBD2. Germline CDR1 is LNHDA and CDR2 is SQIVND (reference sequence). The V and J ends lost 11 bases and 4 bases, in that order; junction bases with no gene match: 2. This CDR3 spans 13 amino acids.